What follows describes a single TCR beta chain. Its antigen is unknown. This sample stems from a study of CD8+ T cells in alopecia areata. Study overall: Tofacitinib continued for 6 to 18 months and was then withheld for 6 months. The study's findings and limits: Scalp clonality, together with expanded CD8+ clones among the top 100, fell significantly with tofacitinib.

The treatment denotes: oral pan-JAK inhibitor, 5-10 mg twice daily. Isolated RNA was reverse transcribed into cDNA used as the sequencing template. Repertoires were generated with immunoSEQ multiplex PCR, while TCRdb's copy carries only in-frame clones and drops some. This sample has 200,000 to 250,000 clones, with around three fifths found just once. The germline V and J ends were trimmed by 1 base and 1 base, with 11 bases remaining between them. This CDR3 is built from 15 residues. Per germline, CDR1 SGHTA and CDR2 FQGNSA. The input for sequencing was CD4+ T cells sorted from blood, taken at week 4, from a patient treated with tofacitinib. The rearrangement uses TRBV7-2 and TRBJ2-7, with a weak D call TRBD1 (5 bases). The sequence was collected from a human donor with alopecia areata. The CDR3 protein is CASSLGIQGSYEQYF. CDR3 coding DNA: TGTGCCAGCAGCTTAGGGATTCAGGGATCCTACGAGCAGTACTTC.